One sample yielded the 2 T cell receptor beta chains listed below, sequenced in a study of shared clonotypes between healthy human individuals. Generated by immunoSEQ multiplex PCR, the TCRdb table keeps only in-frame clones and is missing some. The sample carries approximately 100,000 clones, about 68% recorded once. Material for sequencing was memory CD8+ T cells sorted from blood. Subset: CD45RO+ cells pooled with CCR7-negative TemRA cells. The receptors come from a man aged 25-45 years in good health.

The V call is TRBV5-1, the J call TRBJ1-5; possibly TRBD1 for D (5 bases). The CDR3 is 15 amino acids. Between the trimmed V and J ends, which lost 0 bases and 3 bases, there was a span of 10 bases. Per germline, CDR1 SGHRS and CDR2 YFSETQ. The CDR3 nucleotides are TGCGCCAGCAGCTTGGCCGGGGCTAACAATCAGCCCCAGCATTTT. This encodes CASSLAGANNQPQHF. Based on the CDR3 plus reference TRBV5-1 and TRBJ1-5, the full variable domain is KAGVTQTPRYLIKTRGQQVTLSCSPISGHRSVSWYQQTPGQGLQFLFEYFSETQRNKGNFPGRFSGRQFSNSRSEMNVSTLELGDSALYLCASSLAGANNQPQHFGDGTRLSIL.

The chain combines TRBV7-9 with TRBJ2-7; D uncertain. CDR1 is SEHNR and CDR2 is FQNEAQ in the germline V gene (reference sequence). V lost 5 bases and J lost 3, with 5 bases in between. The CDR3 loop spans 11 amino acids. In DNA, the CDR3 is TGTGCCAGCAGCACGTACTACGAGCAGTACTTC. This codes for CASSTYYEQYF.